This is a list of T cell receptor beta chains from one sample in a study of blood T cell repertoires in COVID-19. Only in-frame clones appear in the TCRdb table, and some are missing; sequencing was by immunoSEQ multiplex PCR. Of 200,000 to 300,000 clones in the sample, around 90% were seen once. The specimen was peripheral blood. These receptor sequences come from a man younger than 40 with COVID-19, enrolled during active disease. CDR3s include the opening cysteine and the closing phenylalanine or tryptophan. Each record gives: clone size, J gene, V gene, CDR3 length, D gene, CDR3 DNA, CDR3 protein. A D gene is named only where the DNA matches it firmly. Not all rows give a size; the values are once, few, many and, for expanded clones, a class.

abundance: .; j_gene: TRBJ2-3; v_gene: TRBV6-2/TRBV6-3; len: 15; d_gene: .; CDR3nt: TGTGCCAGCAGCCCCCAGTTCTCTAGCACAGATACGCAGTATTTT; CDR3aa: CASSPQFSSTDTQYF
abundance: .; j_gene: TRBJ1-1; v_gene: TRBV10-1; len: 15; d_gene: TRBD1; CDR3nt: TGCGCCAGCAGCCCGTCAGCCGGGACAGGGGGTTATGCTTTCTTT; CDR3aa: CASSPSAGTGGYAFF
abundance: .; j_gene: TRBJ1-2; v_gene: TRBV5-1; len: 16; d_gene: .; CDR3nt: TGCGCCAGCAGCTTTTTCAATTACAACAGGGCAAATGGCTACACCTTC; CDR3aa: CASSFFNYNRANGYTF
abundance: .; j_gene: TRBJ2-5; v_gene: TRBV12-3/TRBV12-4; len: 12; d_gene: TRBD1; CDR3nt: TGTGCCAGCCGGGACAGCCAAGAGACCCAGTACTTC; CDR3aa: CASRDSQETQYF
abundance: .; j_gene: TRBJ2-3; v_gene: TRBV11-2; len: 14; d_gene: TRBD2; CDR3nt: TGTGCCAGCAGCTTAGTGGGGGGGAGAGATACGCAGTATTTT; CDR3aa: CASSLVGGRDTQYF
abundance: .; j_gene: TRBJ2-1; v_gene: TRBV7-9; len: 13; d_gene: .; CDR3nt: TGTGCCAGCAGCTTAACTGTTTCCAATGAGCAGTTCTTC; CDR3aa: CASSLTVSNEQFF
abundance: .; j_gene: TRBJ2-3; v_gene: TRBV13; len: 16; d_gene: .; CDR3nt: TGTGCCAGCAGCTTAGCAACTAGCCCTAGCACAGATACGCAGTATTTT; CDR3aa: CASSLATSPSTDTQYF
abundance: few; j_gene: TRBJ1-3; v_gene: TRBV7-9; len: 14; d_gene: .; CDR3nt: TGTGCCAGCAGCCCGGACATCTCTGGAAACACCATATATTTT; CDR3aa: CASSPDISGNTIYF
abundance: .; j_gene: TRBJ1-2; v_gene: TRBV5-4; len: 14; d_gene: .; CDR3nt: TGTGCCAGCAGCCGGGACACCGCCATGTATGGCTACACCTTC; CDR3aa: CASSRDTAMYGYTF
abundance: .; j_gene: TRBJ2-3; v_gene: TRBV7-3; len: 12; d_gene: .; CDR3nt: TGTGCCAGCAGCCCCAACGGAGATACGCAGTATTTT; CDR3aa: CASSPNGDTQYF
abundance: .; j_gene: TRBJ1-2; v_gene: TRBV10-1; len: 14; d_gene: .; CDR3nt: TGCGCCAGGGAACCAAGACAAGCTAACTATGGCTACACCTTC; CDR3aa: CAREPRQANYGYTF
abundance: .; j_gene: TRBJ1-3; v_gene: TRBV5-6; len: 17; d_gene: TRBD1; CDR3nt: TGTGCCAGCAGCCCTGGGGACAGGAGGAGCTCTGGAAACACCATATATTTT; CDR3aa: CASSPGDRRSSGNTIYF
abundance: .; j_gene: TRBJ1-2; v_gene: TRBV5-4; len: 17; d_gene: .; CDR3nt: TGTGCCAGCAGCCCCCGGGGGATGGGGGAGTCAAACTATGGCTACACCTTC; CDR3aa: CASSPRGMGESNYGYTF
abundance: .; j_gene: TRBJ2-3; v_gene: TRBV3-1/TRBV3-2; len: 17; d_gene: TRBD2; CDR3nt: TGTGCCAGCAGCCACCTAAGCGGGGGACCTAGCACAGATACGCAGTATTTT; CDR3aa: CASSHLSGGPSTDTQYF
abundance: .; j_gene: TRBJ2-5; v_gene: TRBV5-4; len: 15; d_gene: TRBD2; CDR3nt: TGTGCCAGCAGCTCGGCTAGCGGGGCTCAAGAGACCCAGTACTTC; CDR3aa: CASSSASGAQETQYF
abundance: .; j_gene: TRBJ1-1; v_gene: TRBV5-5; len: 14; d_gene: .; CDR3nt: TGTGCCAGCAGCTTCGAGGAGTTGAATCAGGGGGCTTTCTTT; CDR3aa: CASSFEELNQGAFF
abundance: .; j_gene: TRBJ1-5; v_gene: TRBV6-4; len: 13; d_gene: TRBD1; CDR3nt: TGTGCCAGCAGCAGGGACAGGGGTCAGCCCCAGCATTTT; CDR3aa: CASSRDRGQPQHF
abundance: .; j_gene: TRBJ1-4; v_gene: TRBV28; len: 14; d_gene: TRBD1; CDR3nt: TGTGCCAGCAGTTTATCCAGGGGGGAGGAAAAACTGTTTTTT; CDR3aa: CASSLSRGEEKLFF
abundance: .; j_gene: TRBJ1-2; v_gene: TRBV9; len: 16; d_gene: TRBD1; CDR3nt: TGTGCCAGCAGCATCGAAGGGACAGGCATTGGCTATGGCTACACCTTC; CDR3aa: CASSIEGTGIGYGYTF
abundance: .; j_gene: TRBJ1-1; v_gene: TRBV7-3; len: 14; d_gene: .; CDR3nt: TGTGCCAGCAGCCCTACGAGGGAGAACACTGAAGCTTTCTTT; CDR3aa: CASSPTRENTEAFF
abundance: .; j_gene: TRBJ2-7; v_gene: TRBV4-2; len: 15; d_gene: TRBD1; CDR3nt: TGTGCCAGCAGCCAGGAGGGACAGGCCCTCTACGAGCAGTACTTC; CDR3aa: CASSQEGQALYEQYF
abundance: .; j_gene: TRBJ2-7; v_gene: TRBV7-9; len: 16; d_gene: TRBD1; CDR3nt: TGTGCCAGCAGCAGACGGACCGGGACAGGGCCCGACGAGCAGTACTTC; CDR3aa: CASSRRTGTGPDEQYF
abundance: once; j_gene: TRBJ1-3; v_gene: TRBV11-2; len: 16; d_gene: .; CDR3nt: TGTGCCAGCAGCTTAGTAGACAGCGCCTCTGGAAACACCATATATTTT; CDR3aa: CASSLVDSASGNTIYF
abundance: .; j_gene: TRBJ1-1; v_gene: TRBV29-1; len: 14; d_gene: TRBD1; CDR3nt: TGCAGCGCCGTAAGACAGGGGGCTACCACTGAAGCTTTCTTT; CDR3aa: CSAVRQGATTEAFF
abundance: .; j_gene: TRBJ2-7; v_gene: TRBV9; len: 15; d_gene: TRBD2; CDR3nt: TGTGCCAGCAGCTTTAGCGGGGGGGGTCCCTACGAGCAGTACTTC; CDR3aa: CASSFSGGGPYEQYF
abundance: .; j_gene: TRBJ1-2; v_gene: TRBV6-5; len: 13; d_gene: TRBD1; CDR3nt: TGTGCCAGCAGTCGACAGGGGAACTATGGCTACACCTTC; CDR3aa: CASSRQGNYGYTF
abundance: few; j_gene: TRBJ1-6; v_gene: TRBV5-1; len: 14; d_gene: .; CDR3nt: TGCGCCAGCAGCTTGGTGGCAGGGGATTCACCCCTCCACTTT; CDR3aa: CASSLVAGDSPLHF
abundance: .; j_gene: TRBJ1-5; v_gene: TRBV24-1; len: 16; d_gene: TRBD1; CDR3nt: TGTGCCACCAGTGACCCGGGACAGGGGCGCAATCAGCCCCAGCATTTT; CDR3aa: CATSDPGQGRNQPQHF
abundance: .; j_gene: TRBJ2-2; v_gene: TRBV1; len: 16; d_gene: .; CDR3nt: TGCACCAGGAAAGGGACTAGCGGGGCCCCCTCCGGGGAGCTGTTTTTT; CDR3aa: CTRKGTSGAPSGELFF
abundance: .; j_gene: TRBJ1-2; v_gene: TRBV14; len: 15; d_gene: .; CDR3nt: TGTGCCAGCAGCCAAGATCGGGAAGGACTGCAAGGCTACACCTTC; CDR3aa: CASSQDREGLQGYTF
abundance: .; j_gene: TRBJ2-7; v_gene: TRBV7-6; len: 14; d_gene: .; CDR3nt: TGTGCCAGCAGCTTAGGTGTGGCAGGGCCCGAGCAGTACTTC; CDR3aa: CASSLGVAGPEQYF
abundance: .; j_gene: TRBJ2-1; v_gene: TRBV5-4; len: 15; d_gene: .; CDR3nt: TGTGCCAGCAGCTTGCCGGGACTCTCCTACAATGAGCAGTTCTTC; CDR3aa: CASSLPGLSYNEQFF
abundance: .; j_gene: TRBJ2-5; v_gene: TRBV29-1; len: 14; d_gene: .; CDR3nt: TGCAGCGTGGCCTTCGGGGGAGGAGGAGAGACCCAGTACTTC; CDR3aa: CSVAFGGGGETQYF
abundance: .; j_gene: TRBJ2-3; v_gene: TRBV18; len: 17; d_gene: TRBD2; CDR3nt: TGTGCCAGCTCACCTTACACTAGCGGGGGGTCGACAGATACGCAGTATTTT; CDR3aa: CASSPYTSGGSTDTQYF
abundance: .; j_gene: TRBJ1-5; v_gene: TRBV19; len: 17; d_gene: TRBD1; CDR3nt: TGTGCCAGTAGTATGAGAGGGACAGGGGTGGTGGATCAGCCCCAGCATTTT; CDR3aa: CASSMRGTGVVDQPQHF
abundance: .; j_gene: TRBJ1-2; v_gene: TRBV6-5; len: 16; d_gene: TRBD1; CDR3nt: TGTGCCAGCAGTTACCTCTCGGGACAGGGAATCTATGGCTACACCTTC; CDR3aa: CASSYLSGQGIYGYTF